This T cell receptor beta chain was found in a study of T-cell memory formation after mild COVID-19. TCRdb analysed the 5' RACE reads with MiXCR anew, one entry per CDR3 protein. This table has about 360,000 distinct CDR3 sequences, approximately 15% appearing once. The CDR3 runs 12 residues. V was shortened by 5 bases and J by 7 bases, with 11 bases between the two germline ends. Germline V gene data show CDR1 as SGHVS and CDR2 as FNYEAQ. The study, taken as a whole, reports: Pre-infection memory contained some responding clones, which suggested that cross-reactive memory had joined.

With regard to this clonotype: Its antigen is currently unknown.

This chain uses TRBV7-6 with TRBJ1-2; tentative D call: TRBD1 (5 bases). Sequences were obtained from PBMCs or a T cell subset sorted from them (not recorded which). The source of this sequence is a man between 18 and 35 years old who had mild COVID-19 (a few samples of this study predate the infection). Cell type and time point are not known. The CDR3 spells CASSPGIGGYTF. The CDR3 region has the DNA TGTGCCAGCAGCCCAGGGATCGGTGGCTACACCTTC.